This T cell receptor (beta chain) was profiled in a study of CD8+ T cells in alopecia areata. Extraction of RNA preceded its reverse transcription into cDNA, which served as the sequencing template. Data came from immunoSEQ multiplex PCR; TCRdb stores just in-frame clones and leaves some out. The sample includes more than 90,000 clones, roughly three fifths of them seen just once. Details on this clone: Its antigen is as yet unknown.

Sample treatment: oral pan-JAK inhibitor, 5-10 mg twice daily. Whole-study findings and limits: Administration of tofacitinib significantly diminished scalp clonality and expanded CD8+ clones within the top 100.

This sequence was found in a human donor with alopecia areata. The sequences come from CD8+ T cells sorted from blood, collected at week 4, from a patient treated with tofacitinib.

The CDR3 DNA reads TGTGCCAGCAGGAGACAGGGGCCAGCCCAAGAGACCCAGTACTTC. This gives the protein CASRRQGPAQETQYF. The V and J genes are TRBV6-6 and TRBJ2-5; TRBD1 matches at 8 bases. In germline, CDR1 is MNHNY, CDR2 SVGAGI (reference sequence). The trim removed 6 bases at V and 1 base at J, leaving 7 bases unmatched. The length of the CDR3 is 15 residues.